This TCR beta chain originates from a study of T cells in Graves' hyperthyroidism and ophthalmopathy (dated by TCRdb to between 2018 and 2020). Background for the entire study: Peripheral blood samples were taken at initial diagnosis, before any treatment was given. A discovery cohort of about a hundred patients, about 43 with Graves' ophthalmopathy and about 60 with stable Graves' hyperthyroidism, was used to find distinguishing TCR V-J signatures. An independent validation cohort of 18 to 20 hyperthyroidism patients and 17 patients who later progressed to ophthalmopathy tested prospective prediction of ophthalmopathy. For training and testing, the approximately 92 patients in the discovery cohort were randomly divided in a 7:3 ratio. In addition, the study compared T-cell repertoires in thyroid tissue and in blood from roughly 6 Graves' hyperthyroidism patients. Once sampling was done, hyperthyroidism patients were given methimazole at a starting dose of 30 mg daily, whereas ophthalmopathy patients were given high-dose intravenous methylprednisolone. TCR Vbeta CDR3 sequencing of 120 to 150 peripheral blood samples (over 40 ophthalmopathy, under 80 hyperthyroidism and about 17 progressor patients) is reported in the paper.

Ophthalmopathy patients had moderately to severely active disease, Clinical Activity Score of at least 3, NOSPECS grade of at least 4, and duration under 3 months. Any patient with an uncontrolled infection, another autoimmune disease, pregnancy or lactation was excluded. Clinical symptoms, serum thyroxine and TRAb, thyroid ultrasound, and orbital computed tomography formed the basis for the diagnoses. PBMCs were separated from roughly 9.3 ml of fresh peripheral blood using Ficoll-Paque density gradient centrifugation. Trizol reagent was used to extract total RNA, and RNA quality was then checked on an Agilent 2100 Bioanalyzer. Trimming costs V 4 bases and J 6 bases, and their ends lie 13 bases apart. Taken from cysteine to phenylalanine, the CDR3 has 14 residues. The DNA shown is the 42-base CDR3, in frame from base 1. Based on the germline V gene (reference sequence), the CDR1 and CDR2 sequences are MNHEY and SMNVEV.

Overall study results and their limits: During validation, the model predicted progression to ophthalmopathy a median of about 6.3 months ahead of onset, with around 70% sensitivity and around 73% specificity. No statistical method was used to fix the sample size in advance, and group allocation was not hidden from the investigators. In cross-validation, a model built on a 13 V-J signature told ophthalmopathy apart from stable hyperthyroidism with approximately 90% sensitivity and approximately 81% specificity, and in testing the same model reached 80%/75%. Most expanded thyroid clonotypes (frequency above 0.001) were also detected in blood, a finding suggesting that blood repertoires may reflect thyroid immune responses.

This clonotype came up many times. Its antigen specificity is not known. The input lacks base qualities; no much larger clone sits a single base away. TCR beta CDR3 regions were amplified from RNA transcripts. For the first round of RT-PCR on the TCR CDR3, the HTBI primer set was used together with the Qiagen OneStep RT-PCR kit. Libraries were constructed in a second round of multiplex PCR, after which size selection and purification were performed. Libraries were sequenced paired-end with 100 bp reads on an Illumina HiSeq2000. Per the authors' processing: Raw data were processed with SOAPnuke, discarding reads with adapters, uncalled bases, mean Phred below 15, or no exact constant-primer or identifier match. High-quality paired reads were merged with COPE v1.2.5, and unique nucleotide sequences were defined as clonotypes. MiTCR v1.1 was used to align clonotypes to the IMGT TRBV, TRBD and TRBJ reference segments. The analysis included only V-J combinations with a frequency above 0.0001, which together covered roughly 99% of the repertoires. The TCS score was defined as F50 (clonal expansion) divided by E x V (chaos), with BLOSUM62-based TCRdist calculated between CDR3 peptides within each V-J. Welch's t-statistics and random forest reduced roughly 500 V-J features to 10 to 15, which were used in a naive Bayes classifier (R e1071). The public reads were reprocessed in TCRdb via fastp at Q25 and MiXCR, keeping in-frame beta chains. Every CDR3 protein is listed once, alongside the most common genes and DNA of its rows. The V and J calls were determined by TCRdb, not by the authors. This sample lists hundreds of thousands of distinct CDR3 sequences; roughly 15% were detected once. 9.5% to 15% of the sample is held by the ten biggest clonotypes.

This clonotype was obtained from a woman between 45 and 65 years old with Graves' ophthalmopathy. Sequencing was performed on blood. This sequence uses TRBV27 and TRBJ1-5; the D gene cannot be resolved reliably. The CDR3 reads CASSSGYIPQPQHF. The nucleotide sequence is TGTGCCAGCAGTTCGGGGTACATCCCTCAGCCCCAGCATTTT.